This T cell receptor beta chain was identified in a study of T-cell memory formation after mild COVID-19. Across the study: Largely, TCR clusters stayed within a single donor.

CDR1 KGHSH and CDR2 LQKENI come from the germline V gene. This CDR3 region has 14 residues. The germline V and J ends were trimmed by 4 bases and 5 bases, with 12 bases remaining between them. TCRdb redid the calling of the 5' RACE reads with MiXCR, one entry per CDR3 protein. The repertoire has 250,000 to 350,000 distinct CDR3 sequences, less than 20% of them found once; the top ten carry around 20%. Overall study findings and caveats: The CD4+ clones that contracted clustered mainly within CM and EM, and the CD8+ clones concentrated in EMRA. Clones that shrank (day 15 to 85) were balanced CD4/CD8, whereas later expanders leaned CD4+.

Concerning this clonotype itself: Its cognate antigen is unknown.

This chain links TRBV18 with TRBJ2-1; possibly TRBD1 for D (5 bases). The origin of this receptor is a man between 18 and 35 years old who had mild COVID-19 (a few samples of this study predate the infection). Cell type and time point are not known. The source material was PBMCs or a T cell subset sorted from them (not recorded which). CDR3 sequence: CASSRRTQNNEQFF. The DNA of the CDR3 is TGTGCCAGCTCACGTCGGACACAAAACAATGAGCAGTTCTTC.